Sequencing of this TCR beta chain was carried out in a study of T cell responses to AZD1222 COVID-19 vaccine. General study results and limits: Per reports, nearly half of all spike-specific TCRs target regions that are unmutated in variants. Most donors were white British and more were female, and clonal diversity was possibly underestimated. The breadth and depth of Spike-specific TCRs increased once two AZD1222 doses had been given.

Trimming removed 4 bases at V and 8 bases at J, with 19 bases between. CDR1 and CDR2 (germline): SGHRS, YFSETQ. The CDR3 length is 15 residues. As for this clone: The antigen is not known.

This table comes from immunoSEQ multiplex PCR, and its TCRdb copy is limited to in-frame clones, with some not included. Among 85,000 to 130,000 clones, 85% to 90% were seen once, and the ten largest hold about 3.3%. The rearrangement links TRBV5-1 to TRBJ2-1; either TRBD1 or TRBD2 may fit D (5 bases each). The sequence derives from an adult in good health. The sequencing here drew on peripheral blood, taken on day 0 of AZD1222 vaccination. Here the CDR3 DNA reads TGCGCCAGCAGCGAGGGCCGGGGCACCGGGGATGAGCAGTTCTTC. Translated: CASSEGRGTGDEQFF.